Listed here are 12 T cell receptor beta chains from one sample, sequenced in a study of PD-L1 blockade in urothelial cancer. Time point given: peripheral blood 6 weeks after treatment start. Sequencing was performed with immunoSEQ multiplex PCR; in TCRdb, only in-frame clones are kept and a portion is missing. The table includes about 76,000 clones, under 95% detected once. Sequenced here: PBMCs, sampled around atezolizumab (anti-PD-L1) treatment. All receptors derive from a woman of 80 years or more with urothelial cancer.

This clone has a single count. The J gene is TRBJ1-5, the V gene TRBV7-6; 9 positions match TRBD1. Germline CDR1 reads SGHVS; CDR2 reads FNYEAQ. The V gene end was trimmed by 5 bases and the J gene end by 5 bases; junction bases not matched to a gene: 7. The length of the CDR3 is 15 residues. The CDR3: CASSPTGGADQPQHF. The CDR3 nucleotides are TGTGCCAGCAGCCCCACAGGGGGCGCGGATCAGCCCCAGCATTTT.

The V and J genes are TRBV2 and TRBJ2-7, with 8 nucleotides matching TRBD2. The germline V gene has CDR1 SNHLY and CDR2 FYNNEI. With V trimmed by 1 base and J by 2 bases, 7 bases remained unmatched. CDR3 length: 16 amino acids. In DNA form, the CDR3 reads TGTGCCAGCAGTGAAGGGCTAGCGGGCCTGGCCTACGAGCAGTACTTC. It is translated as CASSEGLAGLAYEQYF.

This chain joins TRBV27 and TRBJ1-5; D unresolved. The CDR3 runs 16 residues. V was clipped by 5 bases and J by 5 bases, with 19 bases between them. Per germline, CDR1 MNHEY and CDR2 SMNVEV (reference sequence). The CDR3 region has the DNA TGTGCCAGCAGTCCCTTCCCCCCTACGATTCATCAGCCCCAGCATTTT. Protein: CASSPFPPTIHQPQHF.

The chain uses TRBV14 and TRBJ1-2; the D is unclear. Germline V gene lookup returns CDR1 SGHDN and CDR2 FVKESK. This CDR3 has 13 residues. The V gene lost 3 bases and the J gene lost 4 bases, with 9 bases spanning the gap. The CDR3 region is CASSHEVLYGYTF. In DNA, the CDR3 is TGTGCCAGCAGCCACGAGGTACTCTATGGCTACACCTTC. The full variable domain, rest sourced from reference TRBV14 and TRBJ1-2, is EAGVTQFPSHSVIEKGQTVTLRCDPISGHDNLYWYRRVMGKEIKFLLHFVKESKQDESGMPNNRFLAERTGGTYSTLKVQPAELEDSGVYFCASSHEVLYGYTFGSGTRLTVV.

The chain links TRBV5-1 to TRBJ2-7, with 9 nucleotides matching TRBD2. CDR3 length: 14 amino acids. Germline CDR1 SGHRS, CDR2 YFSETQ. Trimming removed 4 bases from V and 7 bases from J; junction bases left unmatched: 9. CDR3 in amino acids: CASSRPGTSPEQYF. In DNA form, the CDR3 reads TGCGCCAGCAGCCGTCCCGGGACTAGCCCGGAGCAGTACTTC. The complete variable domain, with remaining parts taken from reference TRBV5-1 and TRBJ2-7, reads KAGVTQTPRYLIKTRGQQVTLSCSPISGHRSVSWYQQTPGQGLQFLFEYFSETQRNKGNFPGRFSGRQFSNSRSEMNVSTLELGDSALYLCASSRPGTSPEQYFGPGTRLTVT.

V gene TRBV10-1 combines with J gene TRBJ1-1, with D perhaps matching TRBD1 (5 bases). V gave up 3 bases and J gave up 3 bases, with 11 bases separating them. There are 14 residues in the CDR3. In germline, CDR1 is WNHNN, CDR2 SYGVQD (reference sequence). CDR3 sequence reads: CASSEGPGDTEAFF. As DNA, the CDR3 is TGCGCCAGCAGTGAAGGGCCGGGGGACACTGAAGCTTTCTTT.

The DNA for the CDR3 is TGTGCCAGCTCACCAGGGGCAGGTCTGGACGAGCAGTACTTC. It specifies CASSPGAGLDEQYF. The chain is built from TRBV18 and TRBJ2-7; D is perhaps TRBD1 (5 bases). V was shortened by 2 bases and J by 5 bases, with 13 bases between the two germline ends. The CDR3 contains 14 residues. Germline CDR1 reads KGHSH; CDR2 reads LQKENI. The full variable domain, rest sourced from reference TRBV18 and TRBJ2-7, is NAGVMQNPRHLVRRRGQEARLRCSPMKGHSHVYWYRQLPEEGLKFMVYLQKENIIDESGMPKERFSAEFPKEGPSILRIQQVVRGDSAAYFCASSPGAGLDEQYFGPGTRLTVT.

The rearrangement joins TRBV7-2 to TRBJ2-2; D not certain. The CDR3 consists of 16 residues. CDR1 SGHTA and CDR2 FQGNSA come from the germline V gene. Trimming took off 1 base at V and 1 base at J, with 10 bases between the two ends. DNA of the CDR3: TGTGCCAGCAGCTTAGATGGGCAGCTGAACACCGGGGAGCTGTTTTTT. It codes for CASSLDGQLNTGELFF.

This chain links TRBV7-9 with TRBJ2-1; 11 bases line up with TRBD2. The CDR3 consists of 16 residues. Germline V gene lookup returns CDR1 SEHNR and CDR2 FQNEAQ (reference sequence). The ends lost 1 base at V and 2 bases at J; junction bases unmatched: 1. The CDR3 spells CASSLVSGRAYNEQFF. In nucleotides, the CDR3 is TGTGCCAGCAGCTTAGTTAGCGGGAGGGCCTACAATGAGCAGTTCTTC.

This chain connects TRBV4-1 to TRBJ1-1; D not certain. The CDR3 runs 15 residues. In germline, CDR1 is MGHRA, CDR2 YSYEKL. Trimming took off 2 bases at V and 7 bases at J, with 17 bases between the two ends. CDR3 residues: CASSQQFVRDFEAFF. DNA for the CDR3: TGCGCCAGCAGCCAACAATTCGTACGGGATTTTGAAGCTTTCTTT.

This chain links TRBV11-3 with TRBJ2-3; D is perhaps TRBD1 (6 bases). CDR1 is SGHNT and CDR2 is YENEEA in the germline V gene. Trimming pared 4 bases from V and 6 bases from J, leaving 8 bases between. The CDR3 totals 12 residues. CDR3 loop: CASSSQGDTQYF. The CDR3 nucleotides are TGTGCCAGCAGCTCACAGGGTGATACGCAGTATTTT.

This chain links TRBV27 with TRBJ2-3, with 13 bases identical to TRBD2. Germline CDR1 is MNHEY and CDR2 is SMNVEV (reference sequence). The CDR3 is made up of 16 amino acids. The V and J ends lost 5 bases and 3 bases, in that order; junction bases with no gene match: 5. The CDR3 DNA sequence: TGTGCCAGCAGTCCCTGGACTAGCGGGAGAACAGATACGCAGTATTTT. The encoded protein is CASSPWTSGRTDTQYF.